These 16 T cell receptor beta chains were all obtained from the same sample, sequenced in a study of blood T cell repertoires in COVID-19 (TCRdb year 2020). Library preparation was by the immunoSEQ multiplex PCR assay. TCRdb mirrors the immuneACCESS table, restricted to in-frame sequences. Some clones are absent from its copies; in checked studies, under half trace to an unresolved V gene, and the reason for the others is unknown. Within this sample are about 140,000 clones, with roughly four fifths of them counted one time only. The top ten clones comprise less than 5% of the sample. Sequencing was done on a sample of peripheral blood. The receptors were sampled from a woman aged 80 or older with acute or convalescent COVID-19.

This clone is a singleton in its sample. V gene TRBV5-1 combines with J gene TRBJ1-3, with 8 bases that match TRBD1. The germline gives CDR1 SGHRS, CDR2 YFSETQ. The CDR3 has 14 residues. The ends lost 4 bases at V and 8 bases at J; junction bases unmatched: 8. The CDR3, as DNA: TGCGCCAGCAGCCCACAGGGGGTTGGTGACACCATATATTTT. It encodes CASSPQGVGDTIYF.

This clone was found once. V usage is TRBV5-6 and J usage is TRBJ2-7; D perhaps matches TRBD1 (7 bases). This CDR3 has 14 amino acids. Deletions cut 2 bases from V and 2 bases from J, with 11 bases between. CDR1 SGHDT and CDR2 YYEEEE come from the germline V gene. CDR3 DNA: TGTGCCAGCAGCTTCCCAGGGGGGACCTACGAGCAGTACTTC. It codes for CASSFPGGTYEQYF.

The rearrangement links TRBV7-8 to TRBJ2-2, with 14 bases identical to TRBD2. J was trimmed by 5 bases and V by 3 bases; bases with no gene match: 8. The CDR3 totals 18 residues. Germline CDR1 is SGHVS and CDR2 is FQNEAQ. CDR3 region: CASSLGGLAGDRTGELFF. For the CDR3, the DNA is TGTGCCAGCAGCTTGGGGGGACTAGCGGGAGATCGGACCGGGGAGCTGTTTTTT.

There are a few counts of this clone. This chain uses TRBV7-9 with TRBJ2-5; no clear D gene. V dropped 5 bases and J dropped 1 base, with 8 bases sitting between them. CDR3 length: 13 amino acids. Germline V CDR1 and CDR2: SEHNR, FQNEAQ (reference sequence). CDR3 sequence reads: CASSPPRQETQYF. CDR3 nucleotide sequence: TGTGCCAGCAGCCCCCCCCGCCAAGAGACCCAGTACTTC.

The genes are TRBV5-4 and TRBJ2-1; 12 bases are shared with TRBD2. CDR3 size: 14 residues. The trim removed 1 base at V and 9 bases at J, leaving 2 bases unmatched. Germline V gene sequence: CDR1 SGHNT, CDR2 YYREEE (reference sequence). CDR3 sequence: CASSLMGLAGEQFF. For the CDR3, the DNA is TGTGCCAGCAGCTTGATGGGACTAGCGGGTGAGCAGTTCTTC.

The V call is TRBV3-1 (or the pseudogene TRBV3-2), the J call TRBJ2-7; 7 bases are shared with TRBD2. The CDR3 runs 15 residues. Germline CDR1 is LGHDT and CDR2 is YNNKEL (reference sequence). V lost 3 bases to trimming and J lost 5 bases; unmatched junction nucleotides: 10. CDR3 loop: CASSQGGRGVHEQYF. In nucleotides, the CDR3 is TGTGCCAGCAGCCAGGGCGGGAGAGGTGTCCACGAGCAGTACTTC.

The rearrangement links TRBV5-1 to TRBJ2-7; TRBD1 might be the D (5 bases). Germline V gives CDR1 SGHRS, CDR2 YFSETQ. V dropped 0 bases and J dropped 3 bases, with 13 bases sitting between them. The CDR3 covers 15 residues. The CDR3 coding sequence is TGCGCCAGCAGCTTGGCGGCAACAGGCCTCTACGAGCAGTACTTC. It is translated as CASSLAATGLYEQYF.

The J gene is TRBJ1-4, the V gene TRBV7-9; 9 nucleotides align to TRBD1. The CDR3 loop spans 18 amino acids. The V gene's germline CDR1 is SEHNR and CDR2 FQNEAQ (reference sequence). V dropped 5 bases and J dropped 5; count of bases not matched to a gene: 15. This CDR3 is CASSRGLQKQGANEKLFF. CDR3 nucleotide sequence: TGTGCCAGCAGCAGGGGACTGCAAAAACAGGGGGCGAATGAAAAACTGTTTTTT.

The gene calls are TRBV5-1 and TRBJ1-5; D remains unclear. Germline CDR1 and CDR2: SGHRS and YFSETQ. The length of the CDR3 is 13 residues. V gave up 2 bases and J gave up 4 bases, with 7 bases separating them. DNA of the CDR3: TGCGCCAGCAGCTTCGCCAGTAATCAGCCCCAGCATTTT. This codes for CASSFASNQPQHF.

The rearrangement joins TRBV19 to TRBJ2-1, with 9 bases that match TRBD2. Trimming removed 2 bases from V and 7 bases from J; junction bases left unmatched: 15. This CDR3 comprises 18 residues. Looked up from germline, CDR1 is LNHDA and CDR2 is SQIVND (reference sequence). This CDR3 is CASSIFQVGLAGINEQFF. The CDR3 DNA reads TGTGCCAGTAGTATATTTCAAGTAGGCCTAGCGGGAATTAATGAGCAGTTCTTC.

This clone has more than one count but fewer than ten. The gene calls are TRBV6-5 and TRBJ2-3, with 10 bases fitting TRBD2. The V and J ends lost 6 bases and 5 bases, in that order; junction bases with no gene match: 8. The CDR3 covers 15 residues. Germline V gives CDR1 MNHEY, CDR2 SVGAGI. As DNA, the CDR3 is TGTGCCAGCAGCCGTCTAGCGGGGGCATTAGATACGCAGTATTTT. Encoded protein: CASSRLAGALDTQYF.

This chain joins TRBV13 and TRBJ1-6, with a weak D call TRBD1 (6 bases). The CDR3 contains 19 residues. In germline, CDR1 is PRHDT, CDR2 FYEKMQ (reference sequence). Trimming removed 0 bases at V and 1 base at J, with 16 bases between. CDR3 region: CASSLGRYRARSYNSPLHF. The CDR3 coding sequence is TGTGCCAGCAGCTTAGGCAGGTACAGGGCGAGATCCTATAATTCACCCCTCCACTTT.

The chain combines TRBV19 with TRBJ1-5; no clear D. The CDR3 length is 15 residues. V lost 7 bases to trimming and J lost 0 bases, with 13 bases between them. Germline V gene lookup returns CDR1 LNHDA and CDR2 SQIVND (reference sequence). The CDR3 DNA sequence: TGTGCCAGTACTACGGTAGAGTATAGCAATCAGCCCCAGCATTTT. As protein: CASTTVEYSNQPQHF.

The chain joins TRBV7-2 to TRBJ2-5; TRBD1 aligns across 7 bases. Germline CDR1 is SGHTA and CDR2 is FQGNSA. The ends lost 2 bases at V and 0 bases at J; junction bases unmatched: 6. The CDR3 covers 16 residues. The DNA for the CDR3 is TGTGCCAGCAGCTTATTCGGGACAGACAACCAAGAGACCCAGTACTTC. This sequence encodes CASSLFGTDNQETQYF.

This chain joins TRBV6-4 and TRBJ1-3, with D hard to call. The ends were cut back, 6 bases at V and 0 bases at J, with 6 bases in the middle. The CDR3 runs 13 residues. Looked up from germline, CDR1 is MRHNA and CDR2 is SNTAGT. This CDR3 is CASREISGNTIYF. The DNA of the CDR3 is TGTGCCAGCAGGGAGATCTCTGGAAACACCATATATTTT.

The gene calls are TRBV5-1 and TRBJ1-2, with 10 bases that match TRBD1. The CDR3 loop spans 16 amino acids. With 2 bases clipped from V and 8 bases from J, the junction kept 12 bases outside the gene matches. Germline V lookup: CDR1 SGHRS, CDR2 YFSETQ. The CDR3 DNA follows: TGCGCCAGCAGCTTCAATCCGGGACAGGGGTTAAGGGGCTACACCTTC. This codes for CASSFNPGQGLRGYTF.